These T cell receptor beta chains were read from a single sample in a study of blood T cell repertoires in COVID-19. Sequencing was performed with immunoSEQ multiplex PCR; in TCRdb, only in-frame clones are kept and a portion is missing. Of hundreds of thousands of clones in the sample, about four fifths were seen once. Sequenced: peripheral blood. The receptors stem from a woman aged 80 or over with COVID-19, enrolled during active disease. The CDR3 runs from the conserved cysteine through the conserved F or W. A D gene is named only where the DNA matches it firmly. The listing skips clone size in some rows; elsewhere it reads once, few, many or a size class.

D: TRBD1; size: NA; J: TRBJ2-7; V: TRBV19; CDR3: CASSITGTGGEQYF; DNA: TGTGCCAGTAGTATCACCGGGACAGGGGGCGAGCAGTACTTC
D: NA; size: NA; J: TRBJ1-2; V: TRBV19; CDR3: CASSIGQYYGYTF; DNA: TGTGCCAGTAGTATCGGACAGTACTATGGCTACACCTTC
D: NA; size: NA; J: TRBJ1-1; V: TRBV30; CDR3: CAWGRFTEAFF; DNA: TGTGCCTGGGGGCGGTTCACTGAAGCTTTCTTT
D: NA; size: NA; J: TRBJ2-6; V: TRBV6-5; CDR3: CASSSPRDSGANVLTF; DNA: TGTGCCAGCAGTTCCCCCAGGGACTCTGGGGCCAACGTCCTGACTTTC
D: NA; size: few; J: TRBJ2-3; V: TRBV6-4; CDR3: CASSSGSSTDTQYF; DNA: TGTGCCAGCAGTTCGGGATCTAGCACAGATACGCAGTATTTT
D: TRBD1; size: NA; J: TRBJ1-1; V: TRBV5-1; CDR3: CASSVGQGFNTEAFF; DNA: TGCGCCAGCAGCGTGGGACAGGGCTTCAACACTGAAGCTTTCTTT
D: TRBD2; size: NA; J: TRBJ2-4; V: TRBV18; CDR3: CASSPPNRLAGGPKNIQYF; DNA: TGTGCCAGCTCACCACCGAACCGACTAGCGGGAGGACCCAAAAACATTCAGTACTTC
D: TRBD1; size: NA; J: TRBJ1-1; V: TRBV7-2; CDR3: CASSRIQGGEAFF; DNA: TGTGCCAGCAGCAGGATACAGGGGGGAGAAGCTTTCTTT
D: NA; size: NA; J: TRBJ2-7; V: TRBV7-6; CDR3: CASTEGGVGEQYF; DNA: TGTGCCAGCACCGAGGGGGGGGTCGGGGAGCAGTACTTC
D: TRBD1; size: NA; J: TRBJ2-2; V: TRBV5-1; CDR3: CASSLGGTGTGSAGELFF; DNA: TGCGCCAGCAGCTTGGGGGGTACCGGGACAGGCTCCGCCGGGGAGCTGTTTTTT
D: TRBD2; size: NA; J: TRBJ2-5; V: TRBV7-2; CDR3: CASSIPYVQPGGGETQYF; DNA: TGTGCCAGCAGCATACCCTACGTCCAACCCGGGGGGGGAGAGACCCAGTACTTC
D: NA; size: NA; J: TRBJ2-4; V: TRBV27; CDR3: CASSSRDDIQYF; DNA: TGTGCCAGCAGTTCCAGGGATGACATTCAGTACTTC
D: NA; size: NA; J: TRBJ1-1; V: TRBV6-6; CDR3: CASSYSEYTEAFF; DNA: TGTGCCAGCAGTTACTCGGAGTACACTGAAGCTTTCTTT
D: TRBD2; size: NA; J: TRBJ2-1; V: TRBV9; CDR3: CASSVLAENNEQFF; DNA: TGTGCCAGCAGCGTACTAGCGGAGAACAATGAGCAGTTCTTC